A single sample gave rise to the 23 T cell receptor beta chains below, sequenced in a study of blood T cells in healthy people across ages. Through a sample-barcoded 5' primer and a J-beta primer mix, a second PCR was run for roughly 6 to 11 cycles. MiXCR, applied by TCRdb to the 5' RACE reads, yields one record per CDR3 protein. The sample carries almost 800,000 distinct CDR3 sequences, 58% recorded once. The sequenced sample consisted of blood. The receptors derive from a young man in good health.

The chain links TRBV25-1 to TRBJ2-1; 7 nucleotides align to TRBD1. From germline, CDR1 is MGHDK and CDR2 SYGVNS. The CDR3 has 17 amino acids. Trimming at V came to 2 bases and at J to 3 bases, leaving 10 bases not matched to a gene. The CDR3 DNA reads TGTGCCAGCAGTGAAACCAATAGCCCAGGGGGCTACAATGAGCAGTTCTTC. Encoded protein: CASSETNSPGGYNEQFF.

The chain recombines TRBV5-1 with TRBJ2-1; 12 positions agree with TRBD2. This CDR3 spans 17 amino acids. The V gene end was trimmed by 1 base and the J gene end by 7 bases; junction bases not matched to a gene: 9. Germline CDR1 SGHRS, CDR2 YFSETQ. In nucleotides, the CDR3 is TGCGCCAGCAGCTTGCGGCTAGCGGGAGGGCCGGGGAATGAGCAGTTCTTC. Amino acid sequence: CASSLRLAGGPGNEQFF.

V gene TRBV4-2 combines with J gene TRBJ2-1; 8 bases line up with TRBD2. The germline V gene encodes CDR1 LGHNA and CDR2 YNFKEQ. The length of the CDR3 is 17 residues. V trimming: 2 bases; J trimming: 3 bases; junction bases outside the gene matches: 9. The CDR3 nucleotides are TGTGCCAGCAGCCAATCCCTACCGGGAGGGGTCTACAATGAGCAGTTCTTC. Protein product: CASSQSLPGGVYNEQFF.

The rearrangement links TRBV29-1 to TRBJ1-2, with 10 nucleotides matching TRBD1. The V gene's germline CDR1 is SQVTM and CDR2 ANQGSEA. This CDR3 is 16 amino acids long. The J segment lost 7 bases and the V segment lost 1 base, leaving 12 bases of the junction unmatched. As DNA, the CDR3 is TGCAGCGTTGAAGGTCCTGGGACAGGGGAAATTGGTGGCTACACCTTC. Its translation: CSVEGPGTGEIGGYTF. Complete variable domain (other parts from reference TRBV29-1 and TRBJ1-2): SAVISQKPSRDICQRGTSLTIQCQVDSQVTMMFWYRQQPGQSLTLIATANQGSEATYESGFVIDKFPISRPNLTFSTLTVSNMSPEDSSIYLCSVEGPGTGEIGGYTFGSGTRLTVV.

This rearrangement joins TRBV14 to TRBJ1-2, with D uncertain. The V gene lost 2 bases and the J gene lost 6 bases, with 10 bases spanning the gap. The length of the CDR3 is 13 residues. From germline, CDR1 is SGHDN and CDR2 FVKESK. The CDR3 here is CASSQPGRDGYTF. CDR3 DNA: TGTGCCAGCAGCCAACCGGGCCGCGATGGCTACACCTTC.

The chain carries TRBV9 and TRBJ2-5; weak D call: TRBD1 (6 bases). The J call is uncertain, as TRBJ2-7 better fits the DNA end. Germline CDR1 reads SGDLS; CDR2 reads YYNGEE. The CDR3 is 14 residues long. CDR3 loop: CASSRHRASYEQYF. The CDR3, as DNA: TGTGCCAGCAGCCGACACAGGGCATCCTACGAGCAGTACTTC.

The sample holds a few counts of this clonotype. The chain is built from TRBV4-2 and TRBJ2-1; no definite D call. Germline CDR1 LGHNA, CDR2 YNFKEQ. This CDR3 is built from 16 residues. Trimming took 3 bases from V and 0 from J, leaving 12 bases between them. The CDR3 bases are TGTGCCAGCAGCCAGGCGAGCGTTAGCTCCTACAATGAGCAGTTCTTC. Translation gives CASSQASVSSYNEQFF.

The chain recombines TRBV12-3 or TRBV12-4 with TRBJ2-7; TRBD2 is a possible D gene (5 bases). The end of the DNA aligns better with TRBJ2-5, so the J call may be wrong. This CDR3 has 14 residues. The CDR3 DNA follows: TGTGCCAGCAGCCCGGAGGAGCCAAAAGAGACCCAGTACTTC. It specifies CASSPEEPKETQYF.

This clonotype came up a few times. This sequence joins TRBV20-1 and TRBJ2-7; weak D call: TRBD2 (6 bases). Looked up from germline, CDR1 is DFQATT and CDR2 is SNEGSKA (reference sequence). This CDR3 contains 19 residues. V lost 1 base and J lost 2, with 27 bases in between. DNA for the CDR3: TGCAGTGCTAGAGGTCCGGGGGACCGAAGGAGGGAGGTACCCTACGAGCAGTACTTC. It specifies CSARGPGDRRREVPYEQYF.

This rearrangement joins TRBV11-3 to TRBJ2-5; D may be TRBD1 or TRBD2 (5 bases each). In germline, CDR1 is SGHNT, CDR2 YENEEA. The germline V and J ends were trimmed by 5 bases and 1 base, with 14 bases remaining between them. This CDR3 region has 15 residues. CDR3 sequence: CASSIGTSAQETQYF. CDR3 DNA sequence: TGTGCCAGCAGCATAGGGACCTCGGCCCAAGAGACCCAGTACTTC. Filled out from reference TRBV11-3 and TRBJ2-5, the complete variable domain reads EAGVVQSPRYKIIEKKQPVAFWCNPISGHNTLYWYLQNLGQGPELLIRYENEEAVDDSQLPKDRFSAERLKGVDSTLKIQPAELGDSAVYLCASSIGTSAQETQYFGPGTRLLVL.

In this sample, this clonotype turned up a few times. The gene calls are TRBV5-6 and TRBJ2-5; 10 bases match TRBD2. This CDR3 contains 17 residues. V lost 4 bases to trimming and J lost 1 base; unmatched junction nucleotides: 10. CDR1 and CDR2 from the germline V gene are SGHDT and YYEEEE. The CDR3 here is CASSRPAGLAVQETQYF. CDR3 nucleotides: TGTGCCAGCAGCCGACCGGCCGGACTAGCGGTCCAAGAGACCCAGTACTTC.

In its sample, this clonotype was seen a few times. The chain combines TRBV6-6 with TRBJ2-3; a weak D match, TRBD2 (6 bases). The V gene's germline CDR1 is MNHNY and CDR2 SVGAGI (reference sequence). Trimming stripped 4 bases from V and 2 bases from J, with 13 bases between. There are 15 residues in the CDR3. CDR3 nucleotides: TGTGCCAGCAGTTCAAGGCGGACTAACACAGATACGCAGTATTTT. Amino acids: CASSSRRTNTDTQYF.

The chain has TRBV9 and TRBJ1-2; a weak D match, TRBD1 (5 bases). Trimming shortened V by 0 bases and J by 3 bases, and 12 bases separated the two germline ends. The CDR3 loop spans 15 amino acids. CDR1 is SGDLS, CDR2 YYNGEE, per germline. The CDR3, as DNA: TGTGCCAGCAGCGTAGGACAGAAGTTCGACTATGGCTACACCTTC. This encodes CASSVGQKFDYGYTF.

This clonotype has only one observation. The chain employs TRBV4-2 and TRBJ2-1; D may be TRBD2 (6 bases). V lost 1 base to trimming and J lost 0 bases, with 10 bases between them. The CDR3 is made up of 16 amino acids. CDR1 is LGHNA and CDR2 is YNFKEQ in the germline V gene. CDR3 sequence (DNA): TGTGCCAGCAGCCAAGTCGACGGGAGCTCCTACAATGAGCAGTTCTTC. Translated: CASSQVDGSSYNEQFF.

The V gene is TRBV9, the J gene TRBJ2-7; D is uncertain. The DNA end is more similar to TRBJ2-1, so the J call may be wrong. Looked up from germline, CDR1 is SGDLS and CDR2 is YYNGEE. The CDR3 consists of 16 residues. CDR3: CASSVGDTPTHNEQFF. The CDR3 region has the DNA TGTGCCAGCAGCGTCGGAGACACCCCGACCCACAATGAGCAGTTCTTC.

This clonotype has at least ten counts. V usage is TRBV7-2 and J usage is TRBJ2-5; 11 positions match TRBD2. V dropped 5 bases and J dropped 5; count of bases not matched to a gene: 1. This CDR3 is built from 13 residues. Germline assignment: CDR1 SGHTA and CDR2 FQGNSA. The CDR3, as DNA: TGTGCCAGCAGCAGGACTAGCGGGGAGACCCAGTACTTC. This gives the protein CASSRTSGETQYF. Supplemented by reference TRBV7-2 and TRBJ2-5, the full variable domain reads GAGVSQSPSNKVTEKGKDVELRCDPISGHTALYWYRQSLGQGLEFLIYFQGNSAPDKSGLPSDRFSAERTGGSVSTLTIQRTQQEDSAVYLCASSRTSGETQYFGPGTRLLVL.

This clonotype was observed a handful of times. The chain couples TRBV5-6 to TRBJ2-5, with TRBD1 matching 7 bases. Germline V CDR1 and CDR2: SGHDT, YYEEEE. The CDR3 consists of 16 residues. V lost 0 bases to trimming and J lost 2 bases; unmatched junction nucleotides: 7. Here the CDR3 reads CASSLAPGQPQETQYF. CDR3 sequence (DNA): TGTGCCAGCAGCTTGGCCCCGGGACAGCCACAAGAGACCCAGTACTTC.

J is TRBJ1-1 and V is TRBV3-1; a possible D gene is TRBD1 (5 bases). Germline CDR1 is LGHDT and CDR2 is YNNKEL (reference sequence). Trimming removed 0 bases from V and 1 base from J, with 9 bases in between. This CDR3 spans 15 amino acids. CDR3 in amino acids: CASSQEGRGNTEAFF. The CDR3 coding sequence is TGTGCCAGCAGCCAAGAGGGGAGGGGGAACACTGAAGCTTTCTTT.

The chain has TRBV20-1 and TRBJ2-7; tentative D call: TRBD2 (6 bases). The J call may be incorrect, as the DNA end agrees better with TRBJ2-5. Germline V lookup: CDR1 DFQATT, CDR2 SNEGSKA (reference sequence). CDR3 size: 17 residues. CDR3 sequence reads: CSARDNPITSFGETQYF. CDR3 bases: TGCAGTGCTAGAGATAATCCCATTACTAGCTTTGGAGAGACCCAGTACTTC.

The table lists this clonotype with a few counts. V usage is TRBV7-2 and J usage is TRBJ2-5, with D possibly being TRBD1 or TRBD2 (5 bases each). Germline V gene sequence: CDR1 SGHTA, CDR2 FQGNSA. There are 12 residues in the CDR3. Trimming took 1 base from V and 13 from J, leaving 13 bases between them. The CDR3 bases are TGTGCCAGCAGCTTAGGTTTAGGGGACCCGTACTTC. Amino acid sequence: CASSLGLGDPYF. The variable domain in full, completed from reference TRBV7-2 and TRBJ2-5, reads GAGVSQSPSNKVTEKGKDVELRCDPISGHTALYWYRQSLGQGLEFLIYFQGNSAPDKSGLPSDRFSAERTGGSVSTLTIQRTQQEDSAVYLCASSLGLGDPYFGPGTRLLVL.

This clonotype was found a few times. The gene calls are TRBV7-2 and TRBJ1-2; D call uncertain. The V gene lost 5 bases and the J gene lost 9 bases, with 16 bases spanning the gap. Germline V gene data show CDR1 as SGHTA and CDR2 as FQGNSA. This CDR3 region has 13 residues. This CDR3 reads CASSLPSKNSYTF. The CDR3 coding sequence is TGTGCCAGCAGCCTACCCTCGAAGAATAGCTACACCTTC.

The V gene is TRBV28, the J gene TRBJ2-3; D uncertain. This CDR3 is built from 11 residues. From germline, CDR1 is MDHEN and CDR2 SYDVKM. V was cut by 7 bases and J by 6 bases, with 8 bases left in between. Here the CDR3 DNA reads TGTGCCAGCAAAAGTTCGGATACGCAGTATTTT. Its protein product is CASKSSDTQYF.

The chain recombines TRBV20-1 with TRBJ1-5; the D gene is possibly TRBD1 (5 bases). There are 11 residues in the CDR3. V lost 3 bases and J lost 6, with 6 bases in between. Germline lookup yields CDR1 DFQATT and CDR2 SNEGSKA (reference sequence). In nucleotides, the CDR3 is TGCAGTGCTAGTCAGGGTCAGCCCCAGCATTTT. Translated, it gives CSASQGQPQHF.